This T cell receptor beta chain was obtained from a study of early T cells in non-severe SARS-CoV-2 infection. Findings and limits, study-wide: There was a bias toward anti-spike CD8 responses in VDJdb matching, which missed private and CD4 specificities.

Trimming removed 0 bases at V and 6 bases at J, with 11 bases between. CDR3 length: 14 residues. Germline CDR1 and CDR2: LNHNV and YYDKDF (reference sequence). Unique molecular identifiers were affixed to single, distinct cDNA molecules. TCRdb re-analysed the 5' RACE reads in MiXCR, keeping a single row per CDR3 protein. The sample lists about 60,000 distinct CDR3 sequences, roughly 13% occurring once. Only a few counts were recorded for this clonotype. The antigen is unknown. The sample consisted of whole blood. The sequence was obtained from an adult who was a healthcare worker with PCR-confirmed SARS-CoV-2 infection or an uninfected control (not recorded which). V usage is TRBV15 and J usage is TRBJ1-1; D unresolved. CDR3 amino acids: CATSRDLRKAEAFF. In DNA form, the CDR3 reads TGTGCCACCAGCAGAGATCTCAGGAAGGCTGAAGCTTTCTTT.